One and the same sample provided the 17 T cell receptor beta chains below, sequenced in a study of post-analysis software for immune sequencing data. Libraries were made from TCR beta cDNA, and they carried unique molecular identifiers. TCRdb fed the PCR reads into MiXCR, producing one record per CDR3 protein. The repertoire holds roughly 540,000 distinct CDR3 sequences, with less than 40% as singletons. Study findings and constraints: Patients carried a few TRBV segments more frequently than controls did, and TRBV5-6, TRBV5-1 and TRBV20-1 were among them.

Their cognate antigens are unknown. Sample: blood. These receptors were obtained from a girl aged 2-17 years with multiple sclerosis.

As DNA, the CDR3 is TGTGCCATCAGTGAGGACAGCTACGAGCAGTACTTC. This sequence encodes CAISEDSYEQYF. The V and J genes are TRBV10-3 and TRBJ2-7; a possible D gene is TRBD1 (5 bases). Germline V gives CDR1 ENHRY, CDR2 SYGVKD. The CDR3 runs 12 residues. Trimming stripped 2 bases from V and 3 bases from J, with 5 bases between.

The chain links TRBV2 to TRBJ1-2, with TRBD1 matching over 8 bases. With 6 bases clipped from V and 5 bases from J, the junction kept 11 bases outside the gene matches. The length of the CDR3 is 15 residues. Germline V lookup: CDR1 SNHLY, CDR2 FYNNEI. The DNA of the CDR3 is TGTGCCAGCAGACTCTCGACCAGACAGGGGTATGGCTACACCTTC. Its translation is CASRLSTRQGYGYTF.

In its sample, this clonotype was seen a few times. The chain joins TRBV10-2 to TRBJ1-2, with D unresolved. This CDR3 comprises 13 residues. The ends were cut back, 10 bases at V and 4 bases at J, with 16 bases in the middle. Germline lookup yields CDR1 WSHSY and CDR2 SAAADI. The CDR3 DNA is TGCGCCACCGGATCTCCCGATGGCTATGGCTACACCTTC. This sequence encodes CATGSPDGYGYTF.

V is TRBV9 and J is TRBJ2-5; D tentatively fits TRBD1 or TRBD2 (5 bases each). The ends were cut back, 3 bases at V and 0 bases at J, with 18 bases in the middle. The CDR3 totals 17 residues. Germline V gene lookup returns CDR1 SGDLS and CDR2 YYNGEE. In DNA, the CDR3 is TGTGCCAGCAGCGGCCCCCTCGGGACGACGGACCAAGAGACCCAGTACTTC. Its protein product is CASSGPLGTTDQETQYF.

In this sample, this clonotype turned up once. The chain combines TRBV12-3 or TRBV12-4 with TRBJ2-5; D is possibly TRBD2 (5 bases). This CDR3 comprises 13 residues. The V end was cut by 6 bases, the J end by 2 bases, with 10 bases between. For the CDR3, the DNA is TGTGCCAGCAGAGCTAGCAGTCAAGAGACCCAGTACTTC. Amino acids: CASRASSQETQYF.

The V gene is TRBV5-4, the J gene TRBJ1-1; no clear D gene. CDR1 is SGHNT and CDR2 is YYREEE in the germline V gene (reference sequence). The germline V and J ends were trimmed by 2 bases and 1 base, with 12 bases remaining between them. The CDR3 totals 15 residues. CDR3 residues: CASSFGVSSNTEAFF. The CDR3 DNA reads as TGTGCCAGCAGCTTCGGGGTTAGCTCGAACACTGAAGCTTTCTTT.

This chain links TRBV6-1 with TRBJ1-5; D gene ambiguous. Trimming took 0 bases from V and 4 from J, leaving 7 bases between them. Germline values: CDR1 MNHNS, CDR2 SASEGT. This CDR3 is 14 amino acids long. The CDR3: CASSEAMGNQPQHF. The CDR3 region has the DNA TGTGCCAGCAGTGAAGCAATGGGGAATCAGCCCCAGCATTTT.

The DNA of the CDR3 is TGTGCCAGCAACATGGCGGGGACAGATACGCAGTATTTT. Translation gives CASNMAGTDTQYF. The rearrangement uses TRBV7-9 and TRBJ2-3; maybe TRBD2 (6 bases). Germline V lookup: CDR1 SEHNR, CDR2 FQNEAQ (reference sequence). This CDR3 has 13 residues. Trimming removed 7 bases from V and 3 bases from J, with 11 bases in between.

This clonotype has only a few counts. The rearrangement links TRBV25-1 to TRBJ2-1, with a weak D call TRBD1 (6 bases). The CDR3 is 16 amino acids. CDR1 and CDR2 (germline): MGHDK, SYGVNS. V was shortened by 4 bases and J by 0 bases, with 13 bases between the two germline ends. This chain's CDR3 is CASSATDSSSYNEQFF. The CDR3, as DNA: TGTGCCAGCAGTGCCACGGACAGTAGCTCCTACAATGAGCAGTTCTTC.

This clonotype is medium-sized in the sample. The chain joins TRBV5-1 to TRBJ2-7, with 11 bases lining up with TRBD1. CDR3 length: 16 residues. J gave up 2 bases and V 3 bases, and 7 bases lay outside the gene matches. The germline gives CDR1 SGHRS, CDR2 YFSETQ. For the CDR3, the DNA is TGCGCCAGCAGCTACCAACCGGGACAGGGGGCCTACGAGCAGTACTTC. Protein sequence: CASSYQPGQGAYEQYF.

This rearrangement joins TRBV6-5 to TRBJ2-7; 10 bases agree with TRBD1. J was trimmed by 4 bases and V by 7 bases; bases with no gene match: 10. The CDR3 is 15 residues long. Germline V gene sequence: CDR1 MNHEY, CDR2 SVGAGI. The CDR3 spells CASIQPTGGSYEQYF. CDR3 coding DNA: TGTGCCAGCATCCAACCGACAGGGGGCTCATACGAGCAGTACTTC.

The chain joins TRBV5-8 to TRBJ1-5, with D possibly matching TRBD1 (5 bases). V lost 4 bases to trimming and J lost 1 base, with 12 bases between them. Germline CDR1 reads SGHTS; CDR2 reads YDEGEE. This CDR3 region has 15 residues. CDR3 in DNA: TGTGCCAGCAGCCGGGACCTATTAAGCAATCAGCCCCAGCATTTT. Translation gives CASSRDLLSNQPQHF.

The J gene is TRBJ2-3, the V gene TRBV9; 9 bases align to TRBD2. From germline, CDR1 is SGDLS and CDR2 YYNGEE. V shed 7 bases, J shed 2 bases, and the junction held 14 bases outside the gene matches. The CDR3 is made up of 17 amino acids. The CDR3 region has the DNA TGTGCCAGCGATTCAACGGGGACTAGCAGATTCACAGATACGCAGTATTTT. This translates into CASDSTGTSRFTDTQYF.

Written as DNA, the CDR3 is TGTGCCGGAAGTATGGCTAATGAAAAACTGTTTTTT. Its translation: CAGSMANEKLFF. The V and J genes are TRBV7-9 and TRBJ1-4, with unresolved D. This CDR3 is 12 amino acids long. With 11 bases removed from V and 3 bases from J, the gap between germline ends came to 10 bases. Germline values: CDR1 SEHNR, CDR2 FQNEAQ (reference sequence).

The chain uses TRBV7-8 and TRBJ2-5; 7 bases match TRBD2. Germline loops: CDR1 SGHVS, CDR2 FQNEAQ. J gave up 1 base and V 3 bases, and 5 bases lay outside the gene matches. The CDR3 is 15 residues long. The DNA for the CDR3 is TGTGCCAGCAGCTTTTGGCGGGGGACCCAAGAGACCCAGTACTTC. Amino acids: CASSFWRGTQETQYF.

This clonotype has only a few counts. One end of the junction is discordant with germline, which a read error may explain. The chain couples TRBV6-2 or TRBV6-3 to TRBJ1-5; weak D call: TRBD1 (5 bases). This CDR3 is built from 16 residues. In germline, CDR1 is MNHEY, CDR2 SVGEGT. As DNA, the CDR3 is TGTGCCGGCAGTTACACTTTTGCCAGGGATAATCAGCCCCAGCATTTT. This translates into CAGSYTFARDNQPQHF.

The chain uses TRBV15 and TRBJ2-4; no reliable D call. Gene TRBJ2-7 matches the end of the DNA better, so the J call may be wrong. Germline V gene sequence: CDR1 LNHNV, CDR2 YYDKDF (reference sequence). The CDR3 extends over 13 amino acids. CDR3 residues: CATSRNKAYEQYF. The CDR3 region has the DNA TGTGCCACCAGCAGAAACAAAGCCTACGAGCAGTACTTC.